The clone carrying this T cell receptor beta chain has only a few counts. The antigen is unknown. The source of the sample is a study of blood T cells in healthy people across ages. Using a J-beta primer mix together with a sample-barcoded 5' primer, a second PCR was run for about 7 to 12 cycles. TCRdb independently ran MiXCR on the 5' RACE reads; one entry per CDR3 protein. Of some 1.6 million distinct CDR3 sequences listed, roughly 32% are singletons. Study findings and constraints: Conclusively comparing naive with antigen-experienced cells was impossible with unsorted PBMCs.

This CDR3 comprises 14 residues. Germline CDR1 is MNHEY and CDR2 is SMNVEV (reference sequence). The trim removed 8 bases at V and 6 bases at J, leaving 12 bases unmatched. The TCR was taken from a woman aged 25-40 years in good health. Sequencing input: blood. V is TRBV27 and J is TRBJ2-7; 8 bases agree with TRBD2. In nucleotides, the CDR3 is TGTGCCAGCCCCTCCCGGGAGGGGAGCGCCGAGCAGTACTTC. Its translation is CASPSREGSAEQYF.